The clone carrying this T cell receptor beta chain is medium-sized by share. Germline values: CDR1 GTSNPN, CDR2 SVGIG (reference sequence). The CDR3 consists of 10 residues. V lost 8 bases, J lost 2 bases, and 6 bases lay in between. The data stem from a study of T-cell reconstitution after alpha-beta-depleted transplantation in children. The library targeted TCRbeta and was prepared with unique molecular identifiers. TCRdb independently ran MiXCR on the PCR reads; one entry per CDR3 protein. Among 170,000 or so distinct CDR3 sequences listed, about 6.4% were seen once. This clonotype originated in a human donor who donated a stem cell graft to a child with Wiskott-Aldrich syndrome. The V and J genes are TRBV30 and TRBJ1-1; possible D gene TRBD1, 5 bases. The sequences come from PBMCs from the stem cell graft donor, collected from the stem cell graft. The CDR3, as DNA: TGTGCCCGGGACAACACTGAAGCTTTCTTT. This encodes CARDNTEAFF.